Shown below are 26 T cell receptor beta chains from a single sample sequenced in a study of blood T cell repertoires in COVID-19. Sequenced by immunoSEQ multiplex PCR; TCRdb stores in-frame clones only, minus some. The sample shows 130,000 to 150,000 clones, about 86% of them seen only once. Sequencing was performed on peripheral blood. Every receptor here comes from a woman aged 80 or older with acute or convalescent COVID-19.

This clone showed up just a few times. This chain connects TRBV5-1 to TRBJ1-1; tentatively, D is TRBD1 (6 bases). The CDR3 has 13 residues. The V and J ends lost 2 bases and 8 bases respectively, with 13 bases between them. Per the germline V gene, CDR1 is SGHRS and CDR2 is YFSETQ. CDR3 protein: CASSFPSRGEAFF. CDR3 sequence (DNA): TGCGCCAGCAGCTTTCCGAGCAGGGGCGAAGCTTTCTTT.

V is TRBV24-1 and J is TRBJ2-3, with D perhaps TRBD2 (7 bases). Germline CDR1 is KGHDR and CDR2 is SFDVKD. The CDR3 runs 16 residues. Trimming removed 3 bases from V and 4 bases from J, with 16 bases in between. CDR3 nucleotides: TGTGCCACCAGTGATAATGGGGGGGCCTACCCAGATACGCAGTATTTT. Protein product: CATSDNGGAYPDTQYF.

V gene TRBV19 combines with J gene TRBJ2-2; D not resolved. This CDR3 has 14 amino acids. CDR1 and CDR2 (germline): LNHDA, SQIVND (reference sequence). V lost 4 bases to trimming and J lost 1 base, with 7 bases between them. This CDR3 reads CASSKRQNTGELFF. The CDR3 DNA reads TGTGCCAGTAGTAAGAGACAGAACACCGGGGAGCTGTTTTTT.

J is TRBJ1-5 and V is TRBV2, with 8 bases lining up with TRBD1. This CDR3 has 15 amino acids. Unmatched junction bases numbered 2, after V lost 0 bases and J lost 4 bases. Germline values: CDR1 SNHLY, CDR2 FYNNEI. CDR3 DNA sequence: TGTGCCAGCAGTGAAGCGCGGACAGGGAATCAGCCCCAGCATTTT. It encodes CASSEARTGNQPQHF.

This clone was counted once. The CDR3 DNA sequence: TGTGCCAGCAGTCGTACCGGGGAGCTGTTTTTT. Translating it yields CASSRTGELFF. The chain carries TRBV12-3 or TRBV12-4 and TRBJ2-2, with D hard to call. The V gene lost 5 bases and the J gene lost 5 bases, with 3 bases spanning the gap. This CDR3 has 11 residues.

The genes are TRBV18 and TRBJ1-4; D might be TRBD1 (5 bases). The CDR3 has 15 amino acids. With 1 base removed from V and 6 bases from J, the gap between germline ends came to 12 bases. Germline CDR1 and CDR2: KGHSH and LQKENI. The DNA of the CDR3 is TGTGCCAGCTCACCACAAGGGGCGGTGGATGAAAAACTGTTTTTT. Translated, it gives CASSPQGAVDEKLFF.

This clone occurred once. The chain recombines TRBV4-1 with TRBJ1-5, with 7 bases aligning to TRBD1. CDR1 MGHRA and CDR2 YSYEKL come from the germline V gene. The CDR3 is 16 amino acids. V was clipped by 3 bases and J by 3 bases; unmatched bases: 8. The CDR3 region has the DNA TGCGCCAGCAGCCACCTTGCGGGACAGAACAATCAGCCCCAGCATTTT. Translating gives CASSHLAGQNNQPQHF.

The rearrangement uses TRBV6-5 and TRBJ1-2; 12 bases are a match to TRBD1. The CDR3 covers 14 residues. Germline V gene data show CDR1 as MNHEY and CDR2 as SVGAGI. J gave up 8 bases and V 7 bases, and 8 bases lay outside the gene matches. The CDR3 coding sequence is TGTGCCAGCACCTGGGACAGGGGGCCGGGGGGCTACACCTTC. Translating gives CASTWDRGPGGYTF.

DNA of the CDR3: TGTGCCAGCAGTGAATGGATGACAACGAACACCGGGGAGCTGTTTTTT. It encodes CASSEWMTTNTGELFF. The V and J genes are TRBV25-1 and TRBJ2-2; D call uncertain. From germline, CDR1 is MGHDK and CDR2 SYGVNS. The V end lost 1 base, the J end lost 0 bases, and 9 bases lay between the germline ends. This CDR3 comprises 16 residues.

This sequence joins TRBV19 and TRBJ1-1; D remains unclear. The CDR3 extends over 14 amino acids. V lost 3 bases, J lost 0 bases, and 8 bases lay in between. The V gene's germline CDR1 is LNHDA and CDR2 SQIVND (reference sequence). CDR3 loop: CASSMERVNTEAFF. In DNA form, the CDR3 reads TGTGCCAGTAGTATGGAACGGGTGAACACTGAAGCTTTCTTT.

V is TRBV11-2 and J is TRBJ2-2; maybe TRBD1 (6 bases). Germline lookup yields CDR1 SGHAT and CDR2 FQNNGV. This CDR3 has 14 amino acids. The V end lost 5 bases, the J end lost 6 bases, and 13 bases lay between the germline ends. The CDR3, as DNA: TGTGCCAGCAGCCAAATAAGGGGGTCCGGGGAGCTGTTTTTT. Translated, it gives CASSQIRGSGELFF.

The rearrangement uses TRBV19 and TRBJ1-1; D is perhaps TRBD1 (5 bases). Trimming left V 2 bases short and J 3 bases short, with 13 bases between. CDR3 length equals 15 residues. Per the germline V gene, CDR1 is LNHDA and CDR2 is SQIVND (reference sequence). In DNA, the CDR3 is TGTGCCAGTAGTATATTAGGGGAGGGGTACACTGAAGCTTTCTTT. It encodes CASSILGEGYTEAFF. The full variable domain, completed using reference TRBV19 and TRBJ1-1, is DGGITQSPKYLFRKEGQNVTLSCEQNLNHDAMYWYRQDPGQGLRLIYYSQIVNDFQKGDIAEGYSVSREKKESFPLTVTSAQKNPTAFYLCASSILGEGYTEAFFGQGTRLTVV.

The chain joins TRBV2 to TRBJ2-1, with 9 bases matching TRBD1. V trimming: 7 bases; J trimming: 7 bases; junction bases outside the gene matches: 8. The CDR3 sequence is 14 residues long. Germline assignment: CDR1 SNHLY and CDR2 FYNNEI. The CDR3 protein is CASTKGQGFNEQFF. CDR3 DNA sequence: TGTGCCAGCACAAAGGGACAGGGTTTTAATGAGCAGTTCTTC. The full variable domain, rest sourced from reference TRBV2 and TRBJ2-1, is EPEVTQTPSHQVTQMGQEVILRCVPISNHLYFYWYRQILGQKVEFLVSFYNNEISEKSEIFDDQFSVERPDGSNFTLKIRSTKLEDSAMYFCASTKGQGFNEQFFGPGTRLTVL.

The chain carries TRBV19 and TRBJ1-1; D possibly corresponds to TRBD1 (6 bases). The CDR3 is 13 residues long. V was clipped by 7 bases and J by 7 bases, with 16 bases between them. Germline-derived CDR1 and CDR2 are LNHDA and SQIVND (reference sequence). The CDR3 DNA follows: TGTGCCAGTAAGAGGGGGGGAGAGAGTGAAGCTTTCTTT. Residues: CASKRGGESEAFF. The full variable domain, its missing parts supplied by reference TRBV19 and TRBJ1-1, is DGGITQSPKYLFRKEGQNVTLSCEQNLNHDAMYWYRQDPGQGLRLIYYSQIVNDFQKGDIAEGYSVSREKKESFPLTVTSAQKNPTAFYLCASKRGGESEAFFGQGTRLTVV.

CDR3 sequence (DNA): TGTGCCAGCGCCGCCAGTGGACAGGGGAACACCATATATTTT. This encodes CASAASGQGNTIYF. This rearrangement joins TRBV2 to TRBJ1-3; 9 nucleotides line up with TRBD1. The CDR3 has 14 amino acids. V lost 8 bases and J lost 7; bases outside the gene matches: 9. Germline V gene lookup returns CDR1 SNHLY and CDR2 FYNNEI.

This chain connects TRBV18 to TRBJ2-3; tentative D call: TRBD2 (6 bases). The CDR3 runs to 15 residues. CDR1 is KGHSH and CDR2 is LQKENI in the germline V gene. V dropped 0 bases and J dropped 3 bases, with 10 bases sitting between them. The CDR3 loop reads CASSPPTAGTDTQYF. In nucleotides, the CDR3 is TGTGCCAGCTCACCACCGACGGCGGGGACAGATACGCAGTATTTT. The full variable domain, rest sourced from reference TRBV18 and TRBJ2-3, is NAGVMQNPRHLVRRRGQEARLRCSPMKGHSHVYWYRQLPEEGLKFMVYLQKENIIDESGMPKERFSAEFPKEGPSILRIQQVVRGDSAAYFCASSPPTAGTDTQYFGPGTRLTVL.

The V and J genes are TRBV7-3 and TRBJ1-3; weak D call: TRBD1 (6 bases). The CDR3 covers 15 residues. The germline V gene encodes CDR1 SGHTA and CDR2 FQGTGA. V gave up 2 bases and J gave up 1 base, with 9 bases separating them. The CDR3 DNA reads TGTGCCAGCAGCTTAGGTACAGGGTCTGGAAACACCATATATTTT. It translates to CASSLGTGSGNTIYF.

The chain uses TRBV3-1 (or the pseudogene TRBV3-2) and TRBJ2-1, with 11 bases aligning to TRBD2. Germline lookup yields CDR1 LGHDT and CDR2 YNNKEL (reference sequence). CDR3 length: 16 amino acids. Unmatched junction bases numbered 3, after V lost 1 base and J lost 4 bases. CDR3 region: CASSQGTSGGYNEQFF. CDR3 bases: TGTGCCAGCAGCCAAGGTACTAGCGGGGGTTACAATGAGCAGTTCTTC.

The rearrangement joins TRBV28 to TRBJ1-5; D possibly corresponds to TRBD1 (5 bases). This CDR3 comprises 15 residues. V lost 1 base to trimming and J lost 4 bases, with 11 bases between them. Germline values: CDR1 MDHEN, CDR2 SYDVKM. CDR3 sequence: CASSLSTATNQPQHF. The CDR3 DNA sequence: TGTGCCAGCAGTTTATCGACAGCTACAAATCAGCCCCAGCATTTT.

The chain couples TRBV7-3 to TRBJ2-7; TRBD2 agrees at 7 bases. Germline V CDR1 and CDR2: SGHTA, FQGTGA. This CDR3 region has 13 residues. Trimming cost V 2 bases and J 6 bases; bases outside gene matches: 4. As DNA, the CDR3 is TGTGCCAGCAGCTTACTTTCGGGGGGCGAGCAGTACTTC. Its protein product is CASSLLSGGEQYF.

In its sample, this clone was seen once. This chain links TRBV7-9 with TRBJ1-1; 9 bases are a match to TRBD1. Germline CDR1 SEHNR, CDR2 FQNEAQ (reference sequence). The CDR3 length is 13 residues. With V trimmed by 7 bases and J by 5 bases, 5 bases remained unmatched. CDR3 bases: TGTGCCAGCACCCTGACAGGGGGGACTGAAGCTTTCTTT. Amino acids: CASTLTGGTEAFF.

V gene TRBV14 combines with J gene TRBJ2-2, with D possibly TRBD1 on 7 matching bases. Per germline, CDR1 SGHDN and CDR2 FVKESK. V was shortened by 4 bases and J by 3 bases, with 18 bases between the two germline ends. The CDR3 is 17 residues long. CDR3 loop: CASSPSMGRGDTGELFF. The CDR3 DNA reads TGTGCCAGCAGCCCAAGCATGGGCAGGGGGGACACCGGGGAGCTGTTTTTT.

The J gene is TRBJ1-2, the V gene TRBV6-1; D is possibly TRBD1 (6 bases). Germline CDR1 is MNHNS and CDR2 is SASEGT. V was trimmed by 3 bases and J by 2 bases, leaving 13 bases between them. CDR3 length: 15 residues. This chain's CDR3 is CASSEAVTGNYGYTF. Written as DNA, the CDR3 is TGTGCCAGCAGTGAGGCAGTTACAGGGAACTATGGCTACACCTTC.

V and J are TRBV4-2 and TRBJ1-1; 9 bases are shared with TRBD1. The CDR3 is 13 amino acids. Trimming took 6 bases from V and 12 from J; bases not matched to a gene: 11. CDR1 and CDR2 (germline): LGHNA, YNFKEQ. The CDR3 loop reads CASRWTGEDSTFF. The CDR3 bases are TGTGCCAGCAGATGGACAGGGGAAGACTCAACTTTCTTT.

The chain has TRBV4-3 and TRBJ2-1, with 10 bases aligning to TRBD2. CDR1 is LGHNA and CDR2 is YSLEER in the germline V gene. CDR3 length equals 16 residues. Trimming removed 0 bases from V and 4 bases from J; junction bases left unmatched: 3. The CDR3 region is CASSQDRAGGYNEQFF. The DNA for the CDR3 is TGCGCCAGCAGCCAAGATCGAGCGGGGGGGTACAATGAGCAGTTCTTC.

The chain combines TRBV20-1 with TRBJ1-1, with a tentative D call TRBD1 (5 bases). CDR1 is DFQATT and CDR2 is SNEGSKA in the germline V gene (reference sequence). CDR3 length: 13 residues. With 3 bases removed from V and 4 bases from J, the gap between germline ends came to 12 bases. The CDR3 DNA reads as TGCAGTGCTAGTGGGGGGGGGAGCACTGAAGCTTTCTTT. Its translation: CSASGGGSTEAFF.